This TCR beta chain was obtained from a study of human T cells and chemical hapten exposure. At the level of the study: Per-sample variation in TCR yield stemmed mainly from small pooled library volume differences.

The J segment lost 8 bases and the V segment lost 4 bases, leaving 7 bases of the junction unmatched. Germline CDR1 and CDR2: MDHEN and SYDVKM. This CDR3 region has 14 residues. The time point is: patch test 1, 2 weeks after DPC sensitization. Treatment in this sample: therapeutic diphenylcyclopropenone sensitization with weekly scalp DPC. Unfractionated whole blood was the source of the extracted total RNA. TCRdb reprocessed the RACE reads via MiXCR and lists one record per CDR3 protein. There are 180,000 or so distinct CDR3 sequences in the sample; more than 12% occur only once, and 1.7% lies in the top ten.

This material consisted of whole blood, taken in connection with sensitization to the hapten diphenylcyclopropenone (DPC). The V call is TRBV28, the J call TRBJ1-5, with 8 bases fitting TRBD1. This sequence was found in a woman aged 25 to 39 with alopecia areata. Some clones in this sample may be carry-over from other donors' samples. The CDR3 reads CASSSPGGREPQHF. Written as DNA, the CDR3 is TGTGCCAGCAGTTCTCCAGGGGGCCGGGAGCCCCAGCATTTT.